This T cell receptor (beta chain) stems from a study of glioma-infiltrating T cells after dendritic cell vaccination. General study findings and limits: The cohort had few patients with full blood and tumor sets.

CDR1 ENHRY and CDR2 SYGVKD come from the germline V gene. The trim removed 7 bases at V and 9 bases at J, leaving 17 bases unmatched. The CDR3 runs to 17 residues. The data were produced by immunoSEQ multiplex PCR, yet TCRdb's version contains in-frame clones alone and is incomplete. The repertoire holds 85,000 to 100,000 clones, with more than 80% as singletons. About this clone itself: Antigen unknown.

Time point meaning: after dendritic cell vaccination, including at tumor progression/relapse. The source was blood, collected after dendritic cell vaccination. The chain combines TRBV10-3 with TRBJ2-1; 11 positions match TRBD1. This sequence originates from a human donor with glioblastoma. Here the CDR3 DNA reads TGTGCCATCAAGCCTGGGACAGGGGGTACACTTTTCGGTGAGCAGTTCTTC. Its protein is CAIKPGTGGTLFGEQFF.